The rows below give T cell receptor beta chains drawn from one sample of a study of preoperative IRX-2 immunotherapy in early breast cancer. Assay used: immunoSEQ multiplex PCR; TCRdb lists only in-frame clones, some missing. The sample holds about 98,000 clones; 86% are singletons and the top ten take around 2%. This material consisted of tumor tissue, taken after IRX-2 immunotherapy. The receptors were gathered from a human donor with breast cancer. The CDR3 runs from the conserved cysteine through the conserved F or W. Each record gives: clone size, J gene, V gene, D gene, CDR3 DNA, CDR3 protein. The D gene is left open where the match is weak. Clone sizes are given selectively: once, few, many, or a class where the clone is expanded.

clone_size: NA; j_call: TRBJ2-3; v_call: TRBV14; d_call: TRBD1; cdr3_nt: TGTGCCAGCAGCCACCTGGGGACAGGGGGTGCAGATACGCAGTATTTT; cdr3_aa: CASSHLGTGGADTQYF
clone_size: NA; j_call: TRBJ2-1; v_call: TRBV5-1; d_call: TRBD2; cdr3_nt: TGCGCCAGCAGCTTGGCCCCCCAGCGGGGGGGCCTCGGCAATGAGCAGTTCTTC; cdr3_aa: CASSLAPQRGGLGNEQFF
clone_size: NA; j_call: TRBJ2-2; v_call: TRBV11-3; d_call: NA; cdr3_nt: TGTGCCAGCAGCTCCTCTTCCAGGCAGGGGAACACCGGGGAGCTGTTTTTT; cdr3_aa: CASSSSSRQGNTGELFF
clone_size: NA; j_call: TRBJ1-3; v_call: TRBV7-4; d_call: NA; cdr3_nt: TGTGCCAGCAGAGAGGGTAGGACCTCTGGAAACACCATATATTTT; cdr3_aa: CASREGRTSGNTIYF
clone_size: once; j_call: TRBJ1-6; v_call: TRBV6-7; d_call: TRBD1; cdr3_nt: TGTGCCAGCAGTCGGCGGACAGGGGATTCACCCCTCCACTTT; cdr3_aa: CASSRRTGDSPLHF
clone_size: NA; j_call: TRBJ1-1; v_call: TRBV5-1; d_call: NA; cdr3_nt: TGCGCCAGCAGCTCTGGGCAGGACTACATGAACACTGAAGCTTTCTTT; cdr3_aa: CASSSGQDYMNTEAFF
clone_size: NA; j_call: TRBJ1-4; v_call: TRBV30; d_call: TRBD1; cdr3_nt: TGTGCCTGGAGTGTAGGCTCAGGGGGAGGTGAAAAACTGTTTTTT; cdr3_aa: CAWSVGSGGGEKLFF
clone_size: once; j_call: TRBJ1-3; v_call: TRBV30; d_call: NA; cdr3_nt: TGTGCCTGGAGTGTAGGAAACACCATATATTTT; cdr3_aa: CAWSVGNTIYF
clone_size: NA; j_call: TRBJ2-3; v_call: TRBV11-3; d_call: TRBD1; cdr3_nt: TGTGCCAGCAGCTCCCAAGGGACAGGGGTCGATACGCAGTATTTT; cdr3_aa: CASSSQGTGVDTQYF
clone_size: NA; j_call: TRBJ1-2; v_call: TRBV19; d_call: NA; cdr3_nt: TGTGCCAGTAGTATGGCAGGGCTAAGCTATGGCTACACCTTC; cdr3_aa: CASSMAGLSYGYTF
clone_size: NA; j_call: TRBJ2-5; v_call: TRBV6-4; d_call: NA; cdr3_nt: TGTGCCAGCAGTGAAGCGCCAGCCCAGTACTTC; cdr3_aa: CASSEAPAQYF
clone_size: NA; j_call: TRBJ2-7; v_call: TRBV18; d_call: TRBD2; cdr3_nt: TGTGCCAGCTCACCCAAGAGCCAGGGAGGGTCCGGCGAGCAGTACTTC; cdr3_aa: CASSPKSQGGSGEQYF
clone_size: NA; j_call: TRBJ1-6; v_call: TRBV30; d_call: NA; cdr3_nt: TGTGCCTGGAGTGCGGGAGACAGGATGGGCTCACCCCTCCACTTT; cdr3_aa: CAWSAGDRMGSPLHF
clone_size: NA; j_call: TRBJ1-1; v_call: TRBV10-2; d_call: NA; cdr3_nt: TGCGCCAGCAGTGTGTCGGCGAACACTGAAGCTTTCTTT; cdr3_aa: CASSVSANTEAFF
clone_size: NA; j_call: TRBJ2-2; v_call: TRBV11-3; d_call: TRBD1; cdr3_nt: TGTGCCAGCAGCAGGGGACAGGGGACGGGAACCGGGGAGCTGTTTTTT; cdr3_aa: CASSRGQGTGTGELFF
clone_size: NA; j_call: TRBJ2-5; v_call: TRBV30; d_call: TRBD2; cdr3_nt: TGTGCCTGGAGTCTTCTAGCGGGAGTGGCGTCAGAGACCCAGTACTTC; cdr3_aa: CAWSLLAGVASETQYF
clone_size: NA; j_call: TRBJ1-1; v_call: TRBV6-7; d_call: NA; cdr3_nt: TGTGCCAGCAGTCAAACAGGGTGGACTGAAGCTTTCTTT; cdr3_aa: CASSQTGWTEAFF
clone_size: NA; j_call: TRBJ1-6; v_call: TRBV28; d_call: TRBD1; cdr3_nt: TGTGCCAGCAGGTCGGGACAGCTTAATAATTCACCCCTCCACTTT; cdr3_aa: CASRSGQLNNSPLHF
clone_size: NA; j_call: TRBJ2-7; v_call: TRBV28; d_call: NA; cdr3_nt: TGTGCCAGCAGTTTAAACCGGGACCCACCCTACGAGCAGTACTTC; cdr3_aa: CASSLNRDPPYEQYF
clone_size: NA; j_call: TRBJ1-6; v_call: TRBV19; d_call: NA; cdr3_nt: TGTGCCAGTAGTATTGCGGGAAGGGAGTCACCCCTCCACTTT; cdr3_aa: CASSIAGRESPLHF
clone_size: NA; j_call: TRBJ1-2; v_call: TRBV6-8; d_call: NA; cdr3_nt: TGTGCCAGCAGCCAATACCCATATGGCTACACCTTC; cdr3_aa: CASSQYPYGYTF
clone_size: NA; j_call: TRBJ1-1; v_call: TRBV28; d_call: NA; cdr3_nt: TGTGCCAGCAGTTCCCCCGGGGACCCTGAAGCTTTCTTT; cdr3_aa: CASSSPGDPEAFF
clone_size: few; j_call: TRBJ1-5; v_call: TRBV6-8; d_call: NA; cdr3_nt: TGTGCCAGCAGTTTACAAGACAATCAGCCCCAGCATTTT; cdr3_aa: CASSLQDNQPQHF
clone_size: NA; j_call: TRBJ1-5; v_call: TRBV19; d_call: TRBD1; cdr3_nt: TGTGCCAGTAGACGTGGACAGGGGGCTGTAAGCAATCAGCCCCAGCATTTT; cdr3_aa: CASRRGQGAVSNQPQHF
clone_size: NA; j_call: TRBJ2-2; v_call: TRBV10-2; d_call: NA; cdr3_nt: TGCGCCAGCAGAGTCCCCGCGGGGACCGGGGAGCTGTTTTTT; cdr3_aa: CASRVPAGTGELFF
clone_size: NA; j_call: TRBJ2-7; v_call: TRBV18; d_call: TRBD1; cdr3_nt: TGTGCCAGCTCTCTCCCCAACAGGGGTAACGACGAGCAGTACTTC; cdr3_aa: CASSLPNRGNDEQYF
clone_size: NA; j_call: TRBJ1-1; v_call: TRBV18; d_call: NA; cdr3_nt: TGTGCCAGCTCATCAGAACAGGGCAGGAACACTGAAGCTTTCTTT; cdr3_aa: CASSSEQGRNTEAFF
clone_size: NA; j_call: TRBJ2-7; v_call: TRBV19; d_call: TRBD2; cdr3_nt: TGTGCCAGTATGCCAGCGGGGGGATACGAGCAGTACTTC; cdr3_aa: CASMPAGGYEQYF
clone_size: NA; j_call: TRBJ2-7; v_call: TRBV11-3; d_call: NA; cdr3_nt: TGTGCCAGCAGCTTGCTCCGGGACTCCCCCTACGAGCAGTACTTC; cdr3_aa: CASSLLRDSPYEQYF
clone_size: NA; j_call: TRBJ1-2; v_call: TRBV19; d_call: TRBD1; cdr3_nt: TGTGCCAGTAGTTACGGGACAGGTCGGGCCTATGGCTACACCTTC; cdr3_aa: CASSYGTGRAYGYTF
clone_size: NA; j_call: TRBJ1-5; v_call: TRBV30; d_call: TRBD1; cdr3_nt: TGTGCCTGGAGTGGCATGGGACAGCAAGATCAGCCCCAGCATTTT; cdr3_aa: CAWSGMGQQDQPQHF
clone_size: few; j_call: TRBJ1-1; v_call: TRBV6-8; d_call: NA; cdr3_nt: TGTGCCAGCAGTTACGGGCAGAGGAACACTGAAGCTTTCTTT; cdr3_aa: CASSYGQRNTEAFF
clone_size: few; j_call: TRBJ1-1; v_call: TRBV18; d_call: NA; cdr3_nt: TGTGCCAGCTCACCAATGGGACGGTCGAACACTGAAGCTTTCTTT; cdr3_aa: CASSPMGRSNTEAFF
clone_size: NA; j_call: TRBJ2-3; v_call: TRBV7-5; d_call: NA; cdr3_nt: TGTGCCAGCAGCTTAATAGGGGGAGAATCAGATACGCAGTATTTT; cdr3_aa: CASSLIGGESDTQYF
clone_size: once; j_call: TRBJ1-5; v_call: TRBV30; d_call: NA; cdr3_nt: TGTGCCTGGAGTAAGAAAGGGTCCAATCAGCCCCAGCATTTT; cdr3_aa: CAWSKKGSNQPQHF
clone_size: once; j_call: TRBJ1-2; v_call: TRBV7-1; d_call: TRBD1; cdr3_nt: TGTGCCAGCAGCTGGGACAGAATCGATGGCTACACCTTC; cdr3_aa: CASSWDRIDGYTF
clone_size: NA; j_call: TRBJ1-5; v_call: TRBV1; d_call: NA; cdr3_nt: TGCGCCAGCAGCCGGTCGACAGGGACTAATCAGCCCCAGCATTTT; cdr3_aa: CASSRSTGTNQPQHF
clone_size: NA; j_call: TRBJ1-4; v_call: TRBV28; d_call: NA; cdr3_nt: TGTGCCAGTCACGGGGGGTATGAAAAACTGTTTTTT; cdr3_aa: CASHGGYEKLFF
clone_size: NA; j_call: TRBJ1-5; v_call: TRBV6-8; d_call: TRBD1; cdr3_nt: TGTGCCAGCAGGACAGGGGGTGATCAGCCCCAGCATTTT; cdr3_aa: CASRTGGDQPQHF
clone_size: NA; j_call: TRBJ2-2; v_call: TRBV18; d_call: NA; cdr3_nt: TGTGCCAGCTCACAGGGGATGGACACCGGGGAGCTGTTTTTT; cdr3_aa: CASSQGMDTGELFF
clone_size: NA; j_call: TRBJ1-4; v_call: TRBV19; d_call: NA; cdr3_nt: TGTGCCAGTAGCTCAAGGAACGGGCAAAATGAAAAACTGTTTTTT; cdr3_aa: CASSSRNGQNEKLFF
clone_size: NA; j_call: TRBJ1-2; v_call: TRBV19; d_call: NA; cdr3_nt: TGTGCCAGTATCGACAGGTCTACTAACTATGGCTACACCTTC; cdr3_aa: CASIDRSTNYGYTF
clone_size: NA; j_call: TRBJ1-5; v_call: TRBV29-1; d_call: NA; cdr3_nt: TGCAGCGTTGCAAGTAATAGCAATCAGCCCCAGCATTTT; cdr3_aa: CSVASNSNQPQHF
clone_size: NA; j_call: TRBJ1-1; v_call: TRBV9; d_call: NA; cdr3_nt: TGTGCCAGCAATGGTGCAGGGGCAACTGAAGCTTTCTTT; cdr3_aa: CASNGAGATEAFF
clone_size: NA; j_call: TRBJ1-3; v_call: TRBV11-3; d_call: TRBD1; cdr3_nt: TGTGCCAGCAGCTTGTATGGGACAGGGGTTACTGGAAACACCATATATTTT; cdr3_aa: CASSLYGTGVTGNTIYF
clone_size: NA; j_call: TRBJ2-7; v_call: TRBV11-3; d_call: TRBD1; cdr3_nt: TGTGCCAGCAGTTTGGGGGGACAGGGGGCTTTCGAGCAGTACTTC; cdr3_aa: CASSLGGQGAFEQYF
clone_size: NA; j_call: TRBJ1-2; v_call: TRBV30; d_call: NA; cdr3_nt: TGTGCCTGGACACAGGGTATCGGTGGCTACACCTTC; cdr3_aa: CAWTQGIGGYTF
clone_size: NA; j_call: TRBJ1-2; v_call: TRBV2; d_call: NA; cdr3_nt: TGTGCCAGCAGTGAAGGGGACCTCTATGGCTACACCTTC; cdr3_aa: CASSEGDLYGYTF
clone_size: NA; j_call: TRBJ2-1; v_call: TRBV28; d_call: NA; cdr3_nt: TGTGCCAGCAGTTCAGGGGCGAATGAGCAGTTCTTC; cdr3_aa: CASSSGANEQFF